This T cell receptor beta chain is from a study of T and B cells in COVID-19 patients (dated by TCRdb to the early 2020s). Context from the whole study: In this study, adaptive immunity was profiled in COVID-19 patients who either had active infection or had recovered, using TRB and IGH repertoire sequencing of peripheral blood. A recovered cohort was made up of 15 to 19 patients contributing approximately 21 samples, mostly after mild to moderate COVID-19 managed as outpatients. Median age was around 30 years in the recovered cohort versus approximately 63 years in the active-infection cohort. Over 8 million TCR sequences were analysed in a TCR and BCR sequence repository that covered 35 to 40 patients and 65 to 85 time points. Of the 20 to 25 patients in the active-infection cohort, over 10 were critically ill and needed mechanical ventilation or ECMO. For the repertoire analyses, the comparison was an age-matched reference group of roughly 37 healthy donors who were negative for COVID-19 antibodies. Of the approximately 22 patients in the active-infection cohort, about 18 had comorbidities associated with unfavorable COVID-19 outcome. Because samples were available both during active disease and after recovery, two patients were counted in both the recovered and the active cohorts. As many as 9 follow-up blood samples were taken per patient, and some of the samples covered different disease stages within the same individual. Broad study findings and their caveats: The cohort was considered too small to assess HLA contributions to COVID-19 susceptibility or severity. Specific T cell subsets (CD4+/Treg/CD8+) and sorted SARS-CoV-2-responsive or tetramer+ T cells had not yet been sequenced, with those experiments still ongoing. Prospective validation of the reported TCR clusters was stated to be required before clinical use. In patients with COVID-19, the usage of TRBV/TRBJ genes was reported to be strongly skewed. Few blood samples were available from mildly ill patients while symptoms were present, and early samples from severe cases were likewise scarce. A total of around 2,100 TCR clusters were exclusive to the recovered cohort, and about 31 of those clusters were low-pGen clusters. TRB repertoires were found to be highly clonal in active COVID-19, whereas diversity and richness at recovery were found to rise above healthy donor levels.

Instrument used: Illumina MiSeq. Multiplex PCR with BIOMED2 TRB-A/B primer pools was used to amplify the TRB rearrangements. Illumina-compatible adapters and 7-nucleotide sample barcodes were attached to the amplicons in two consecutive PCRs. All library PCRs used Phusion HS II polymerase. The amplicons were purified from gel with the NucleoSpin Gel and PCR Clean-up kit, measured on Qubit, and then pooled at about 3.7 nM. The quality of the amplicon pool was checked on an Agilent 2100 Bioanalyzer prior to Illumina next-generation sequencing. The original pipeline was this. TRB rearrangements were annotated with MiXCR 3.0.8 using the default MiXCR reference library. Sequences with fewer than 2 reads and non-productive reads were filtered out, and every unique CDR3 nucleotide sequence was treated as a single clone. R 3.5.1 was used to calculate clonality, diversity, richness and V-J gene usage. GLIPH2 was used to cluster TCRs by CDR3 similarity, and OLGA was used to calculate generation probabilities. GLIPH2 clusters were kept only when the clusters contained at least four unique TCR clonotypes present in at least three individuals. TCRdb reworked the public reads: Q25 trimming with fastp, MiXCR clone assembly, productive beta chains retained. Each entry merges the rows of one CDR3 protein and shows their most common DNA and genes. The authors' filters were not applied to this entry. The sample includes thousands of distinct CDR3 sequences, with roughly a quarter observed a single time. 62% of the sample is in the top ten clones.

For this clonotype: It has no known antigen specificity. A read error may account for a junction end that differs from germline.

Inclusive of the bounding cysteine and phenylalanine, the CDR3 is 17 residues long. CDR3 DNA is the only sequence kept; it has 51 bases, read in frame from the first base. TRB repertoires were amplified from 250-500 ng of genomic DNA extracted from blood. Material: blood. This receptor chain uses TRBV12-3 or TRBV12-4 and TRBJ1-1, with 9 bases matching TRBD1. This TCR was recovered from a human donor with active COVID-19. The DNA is TGTGCCAGCAGTCGGACCGGGACAGGGACACCAAACACTAAAGCTTTCTTT. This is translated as CASSRTGTGTPNTKAFF.